The 13 T cell receptor beta chains listed next were all sequenced from one sample in a study of OX40 agonist ivuxolimab in advanced cancers. The protocol was immunoSEQ multiplex PCR, while the TCRdb copy is restricted to in-frame clones and leaves out a portion. The profile shows some 70,000 clones, around 84% of them singletons. The source material was CD4+ or CD8+ T cells sorted from blood, sampled in a trial of the OX40 agonist ivuxolimab. All receptors come from an adult with an advanced solid tumor such as melanoma, head and neck, liver or kidney cancer.

This chain joins TRBV4-2 and TRBJ2-5; 7 bases match TRBD2. With V trimmed by 0 bases and J by 0 bases, 7 bases remained unmatched. The CDR3 is 17 amino acids. Per the germline V gene, CDR1 is LGHNA and CDR2 is YNFKEQ. In DNA form, the CDR3 reads TGTGCCAGCAGCCAAGATTGGGCTAGCGGAAACCAAGAGACCCAGTACTTC. It is translated as CASSQDWASGNQETQYF.

This clone has just one count. This chain connects TRBV5-1 to TRBJ2-7, with 8 bases lining up with TRBD2. The germline CDR1 and CDR2 sequences are SGHRS and YFSETQ. This CDR3 region has 14 residues. With 2 bases clipped from V and 3 bases from J, the junction kept 4 bases outside the gene matches. CDR3 protein: CASSFGTSLYEQYF. The CDR3, as DNA: TGCGCCAGCAGCTTCGGGACTAGTCTCTACGAGCAGTACTTC.

The chain joins TRBV9 to TRBJ2-5; 8 nucleotides line up with TRBD2. Trimming removed 0 bases from V and 1 base from J; junction bases left unmatched: 5. CDR1 SGDLS and CDR2 YYNGEE come from the germline V gene. The CDR3 totals 16 residues. DNA for the CDR3: TGTGCCAGCAGCGTAGCGGCTAGCGGGCTCCAAGAGACCCAGTACTTC. Translation gives CASSVAASGLQETQYF.

The J gene is TRBJ2-7, the V gene TRBV25-1; 12 bases map to TRBD1. The CDR3 spans 12 residues. Germline loops: CDR1 MGHDK, CDR2 SYGVNS. With 6 bases clipped from V and 13 bases from J, the junction kept 7 bases outside the gene matches. As DNA, the CDR3 is TGTGCCAGCAGAGCGGGACAGGGGGCGAGTTACTTC. It codes for CASRAGQGASYF.

The CDR3 spells CASSLEVNTEAFF. The CDR3 coding sequence is TGCGCCAGCAGCTTGGAGGTAAACACTGAAGCTTTCTTT. This chain uses TRBV5-1 with TRBJ1-1; no clear D gene. The CDR3 is 13 residues long. Germline loops: CDR1 SGHRS, CDR2 YFSETQ. V lost 0 bases to trimming and J lost 2 bases, with 5 bases between them.

This chain uses TRBV4-1 with TRBJ1-3; D gene unclear. The length of the CDR3 is 13 residues. Per germline, CDR1 MGHRA and CDR2 YSYEKL. Trimming left V 8 bases short and J 2 bases short, with 10 bases between. This CDR3 reads CASGGAAGNTIYF. The CDR3 DNA sequence: TGCGCCAGCGGCGGAGCAGCTGGAAACACCATATATTTT.

The chain recombines TRBV5-1 with TRBJ2-7; no reliable D call. V was clipped by 0 bases and J by 2 bases, with 9 bases between them. The CDR3 spans 14 residues. From germline, CDR1 is SGHRS and CDR2 YFSETQ. The CDR3 DNA reads TGCGCCAGCAGCTTGGACAGCCAGGCCTACGAGCAGTACGTC. It yields the protein CASSLDSQAYEQYV.

The chain has TRBV5-8 and TRBJ2-3; TRBD2 matches 7 bases. Germline assignment: CDR1 SGHTS and CDR2 YDEGEE. V lost 1 base, J lost 0 bases, and 5 bases stayed unmatched. The CDR3 covers 16 residues. The DNA for the CDR3 is TGTGCCAGCAGCTTGCGGGCTAGCGGTAGCACAGATACGCAGTATTTT. Amino acid sequence: CASSLRASGSTDTQYF. Looking up the rest from reference TRBV5-8 and TRBJ2-3 gives the full variable domain: EAGVTQSPTHLIKTRGQQATLRCSPISGHTSVYWYQQALGLGLQFLLWYDEGEERNRGNFPPRFSGRQFPNYSSELNVNALELEDSALYLCASSLRASGSTDTQYFGPGTRLTVL.

This chain links TRBV9 with TRBJ2-3; TRBD2 matches at 9 bases. The CDR3 is made up of 14 amino acids. The V gene's germline CDR1 is SGDLS and CDR2 YYNGEE. V lost 4 bases, J lost 5 bases, and 5 bases stayed unmatched. As DNA, the CDR3 is TGTGCCAGCAGCCGCGGGAGGGAGGGAGATACGCAGTATTTT. Amino acids: CASSRGREGDTQYF.

This chain joins TRBV7-9 and TRBJ1-2, with TRBD1 matching 7 bases. In germline, CDR1 is SEHNR, CDR2 FQNEAQ (reference sequence). The CDR3 totals 14 residues. Unmatched junction bases numbered 6, after V lost 5 bases and J lost 3 bases. In DNA, the CDR3 is TGTGCCAGCAGCCTTCAACAGGGGTACTATGGCTACACCTTC. It encodes CASSLQQGYYGYTF.

The gene calls are TRBV4-2 and TRBJ1-1, with a weak D call TRBD1 (6 bases). V was trimmed by 4 bases and J by 5 bases, leaving 17 bases between them. This CDR3 is 15 amino acids long. The germline V gene has CDR1 LGHNA and CDR2 YNFKEQ. The CDR3 protein is CASSLGSGGGTEAFF. Here the CDR3 DNA reads TGTGCCAGCAGCCTCGGATCGGGAGGGGGGACTGAAGCTTTCTTT.

This chain links TRBV7-9 with TRBJ1-2; no clear D. This CDR3 has 15 residues. V dropped 5 bases and J dropped 1 base, with 14 bases sitting between them. Germline CDR1 SEHNR, CDR2 FQNEAQ (reference sequence). CDR3 DNA sequence: TGTGCCAGCAGCCCCGAGGCACGGGTTAACTATGGCTACACCTTC. Translated: CASSPEARVNYGYTF.

This sequence joins TRBV4-1 and TRBJ1-2; TRBD1 is a possible D gene (5 bases). The germline V and J ends were trimmed by 1 base and 5 bases, with 11 bases remaining between them. CDR1 is MGHRA, CDR2 YSYEKL, per germline. The CDR3 length is 14 residues. CDR3 loop: CASSQGLGDYGYTF. For the CDR3, the DNA is TGCGCCAGCAGCCAAGGTTTGGGGGATTATGGCTACACCTTC.